These T cell receptor beta chains were read from a single sample in a study of T cell changes during pregnancy in multiple sclerosis. Sequencing used immunoSEQ multiplex PCR; TCRdb keeps in-frame clones, though not all of them. In the table there are 98,000 or so clones, about 93% of which are singletons. Material: peripheral blood, obtained after pregnancy. Receptors were obtained from a female donor with multiple sclerosis, enrolled in a pregnancy study. Both conserved end residues are trimmed from each CDR3. The order of the fields is J gene, V gene, CDR3 protein.

>TRBJ2-5|TRBV6-4
ASSDSGRPGETQY
>TRBJ2-1|TRBV7-2
ASSYDRGGREQF
>TRBJ1-5|TRBV19
ASSIAGTRDQPQH
>TRBJ1-1|TRBV4-3
ASSQGPTGTGFTEAF
>TRBJ1-2|TRBV7-9
ASSQAEGWQTNSYGYT
>TRBJ2-2|TRBV19
ASSIGRGPGELF
>TRBJ2-3|TRBV19
ASRPAGTDTQY
>TRBJ1-4|TRBV4-1
ASSQERFGTAYEKLF
>TRBJ1-2|TRBV18
ASSPKGQPGYT
>TRBJ2-1|TRBV15
ATSSQTGLDGDEQF
>TRBJ2-7|TRBV7-9
ASSFIPTGSSSWEQY
>TRBJ1-2|TRBV19
ASSRQGLGGYT
>TRBJ2-5|TRBV2
ASPRDRGRRETQY
>TRBJ1-3|TRBV28
ASSFPGQGAVNTIY
>TRBJ2-5|TRBV7-8
ASSLGTSKETQY
>TRBJ2-1|TRBV7-2
ASSLQREAYNEQF
>TRBJ2-3|TRBV2
ASRASGVSTDTQY
>TRBJ2-5|TRBV5-8
ASSPGWAGAQETQY
>TRBJ1-3|TRBV7-9
ASSPRTGDSGNTIY
>TRBJ1-4|TRBV20-1
SAYLQEKLF
>TRBJ2-3|TRBV30
AWSHIGTSQTTDTQY
>TRBJ1-5|TRBV29-1
SVEVGGNQPQH
>TRBJ1-2|TRBV6-5
ASSYSTGKNYGYT
>TRBJ2-7|TRBV5-8
ASSPVSGINEQY
>TRBJ1-2|TRBV29-1
SARDTSDYGYT
>TRBJ2-3|TRBV28
ASSWSDSTDTQY
>TRBJ2-2|TRBV28
ASSPGQPNTGELF
>TRBJ2-3|TRBV5-4
ASSRTSGVADTQY
>TRBJ2-3|TRBV7-6
ASSPRAGLSTDTQY
>TRBJ2-7|TRBV10-3
AIREGTSRYEQY
>TRBJ1-2|TRBV7-9
ASVRGAELYGYT
>TRBJ2-1|TRBV2
ASEGLANEQF
>TRBJ2-7|TRBV19
ASSTSGLADYEQY
>TRBJ1-4|TRBV5-4
ASSQATNEKLF
>TRBJ2-6|TRBV19
AIKTGGAGANVLT
>TRBJ1-1|TRBV7-2
ASSRRGNTEAF
>TRBJ1-2|TRBV29-1
SARQGDGYT
>TRBJ1-3|TRBV19
ASSTRQAGSGNTIY
>TRBJ2-1|TRBV4-1
ASSPIPQRETNEQF
>TRBJ1-1|TRBV4-2
ASSPRRVPFTEAF
>TRBJ2-7|TRBV6-1
ASMTGVRVEQY
>TRBJ2-3|TRBV7-6
ASSLGPSVADTQY
>TRBJ2-3|TRBV5-1
ASSLEAGGPRTDTQY
>TRBJ2-7|TRBV7-9
ASSFSPAGVGSYEQY
>TRBJ2-1|TRBV9
ASSVEISGTTNEQF
>TRBJ1-2|TRBV19
ASSLSRYGYT
>TRBJ2-5|TRBV19
ASMPGQGGETQY
>TRBJ1-1|TRBV5-1
ASSRWAGGSTEAF